A selection of T cell receptor beta chains follows, all from one sample in a study of blood T cell repertoires in COVID-19. Here immunoSEQ multiplex PCR was the method, and the copy in TCRdb shows in-frame clones only, minus some. This table holds 200,000 to 300,000 clones, approximately 86% found once. Specimen: peripheral blood. The receptors shown here come from a man aged 35 to 55 who had recovered from COVID-19. The CDR3 runs from the conserved cysteine through the conserved F or W. Each record gives: J gene, V gene, clone size, D gene, CDR3 DNA, CDR3 protein. A D gene is named only where the DNA matches it firmly. The size entry is marked missing in some rows and otherwise reads once, few, many or a size class.

j_gene: TRBJ1-1; v_gene: TRBV10-3; abundance: -; d_gene: TRBD1; CDR3nt: TGTGCCACAACAGACAGGGGGAACACTGAAGCTTTCTTT; CDR3aa: CATTDRGNTEAFF
j_gene: TRBJ2-5; v_gene: TRBV7-6; abundance: -; d_gene: -; CDR3nt: TGTGCCAGCAGCTTAGCGGGAGGAGAGACCCAGTACTTC; CDR3aa: CASSLAGGETQYF
j_gene: TRBJ1-2; v_gene: TRBV29-1; abundance: -; d_gene: -; CDR3nt: TGCAGCGTAAGCCCGGGGGGGGTCTATGGCTACACCTTC; CDR3aa: CSVSPGGVYGYTF
j_gene: TRBJ2-3; v_gene: TRBV27; abundance: -; d_gene: -; CDR3nt: TGTGCCAGCAGTTTACGGAGCCCTCTCACAGATACGCAGTATTTT; CDR3aa: CASSLRSPLTDTQYF
j_gene: TRBJ2-5; v_gene: TRBV7-2; abundance: -; d_gene: TRBD1; CDR3nt: TGTGCCAGCAGCTTCGACAGGGGTCTAAGGCAAGAGACCCAGTACTTC; CDR3aa: CASSFDRGLRQETQYF
j_gene: TRBJ1-5; v_gene: TRBV2; abundance: -; d_gene: -; CDR3nt: TGTGCCAGCAGTGATTTCGGGGGGCGCCCCCCTTTAAATCAGCCCCAGCATTTT; CDR3aa: CASSDFGGRPPLNQPQHF
j_gene: TRBJ2-7; v_gene: TRBV6-1; abundance: -; d_gene: -; CDR3nt: TGTGCCAGCAGTGACCTCTCCTACGAGCAGTACTTC; CDR3aa: CASSDLSYEQYF
j_gene: TRBJ2-3; v_gene: TRBV21-1; abundance: -; d_gene: -; CDR3nt: TGTGCCAGCAGCAAAGATTGGGGACTAGCGGGAGGGCTCGTATACACAGATACGCAGTATTTT; CDR3aa: CASSKDWGLAGGLVYTDTQYF
j_gene: TRBJ2-7; v_gene: TRBV18; abundance: -; d_gene: -; CDR3nt: TGTGCCAGCTCACCCCTACCGCCTACCCTAAACTACGAGCAGTACTTC; CDR3aa: CASSPLPPTLNYEQYF
j_gene: TRBJ1-3; v_gene: TRBV28; abundance: once; d_gene: -; CDR3nt: TGTGCCAGCAGTTTACTTATGGTTAGCTCTGGAAACACCATATATTTT; CDR3aa: CASSLLMVSSGNTIYF
j_gene: TRBJ2-1; v_gene: TRBV9; abundance: -; d_gene: TRBD2; CDR3nt: TGTGCCAGCAGTCACACCGGGACTAGCGGGAATGAGCAGTTCTTC; CDR3aa: CASSHTGTSGNEQFF
j_gene: TRBJ2-7; v_gene: TRBV6-2/TRBV6-3; abundance: once; d_gene: -; CDR3nt: TGTGCCAGCAGTTATTCAGTCTCCTACGAGCAGTACTTC; CDR3aa: CASSYSVSYEQYF
j_gene: TRBJ2-1; v_gene: TRBV19; abundance: -; d_gene: -; CDR3nt: TGTGCCAGTAGGCTCGGAGGAAAGAATGAGCAGTTCTTC; CDR3aa: CASRLGGKNEQFF
j_gene: TRBJ2-1; v_gene: TRBV27; abundance: -; d_gene: -; CDR3nt: TGTGCCAGCAGTTACGGGGGAAGGGCAAATGAGCAGTTCTTC; CDR3aa: CASSYGGRANEQFF
j_gene: TRBJ2-3; v_gene: TRBV19; abundance: -; d_gene: TRBD2; CDR3nt: TGTGCCAGTAGTACAGCGGGAGTAAGGGGAGATACGCAGTATTTT; CDR3aa: CASSTAGVRGDTQYF
j_gene: TRBJ1-2; v_gene: TRBV5-5; abundance: -; d_gene: -; CDR3nt: TGTGCCAGCAGCGTGGACAGTAAAGCTGGCTACACCTTC; CDR3aa: CASSVDSKAGYTF
j_gene: TRBJ2-7; v_gene: TRBV29-1; abundance: -; d_gene: TRBD1; CDR3nt: TGCAGCGTTAAAGACGGGACAGTTGACTCCTACGAGCAGTACTTC; CDR3aa: CSVKDGTVDSYEQYF
j_gene: TRBJ2-3; v_gene: TRBV27; abundance: -; d_gene: TRBD2; CDR3nt: TGTGCCAGCAGTTTATCTCGGACTAGCGGGGTCACAGATACGCAGTATTTT; CDR3aa: CASSLSRTSGVTDTQYF
j_gene: TRBJ2-5; v_gene: TRBV5-4; abundance: -; d_gene: TRBD1; CDR3nt: TGTGCCAGCAGCTCCTCCGACAGGGTAGGAGAGACCCAGTACTTC; CDR3aa: CASSSSDRVGETQYF
j_gene: TRBJ2-5; v_gene: TRBV19; abundance: -; d_gene: -; CDR3nt: TGTGCCAGTAGTATAACACATGTACAAGAGACCCAGTACTTC; CDR3aa: CASSITHVQETQYF
j_gene: TRBJ1-1; v_gene: TRBV6-2/TRBV6-3; abundance: -; d_gene: TRBD1; CDR3nt: TGTGCCAGCAGTTTAAAAGGGACAGTCACTGAAGCTTTCTTT; CDR3aa: CASSLKGTVTEAFF
j_gene: TRBJ2-3; v_gene: TRBV11-3; abundance: -; d_gene: -; CDR3nt: TGTGCCAGCAGCTCTAGGGGTACAGATACGCAGTATTTT; CDR3aa: CASSSRGTDTQYF